This T cell receptor (beta chain) was found in a study of cytomegalovirus exposure and HLA in healthy donors. About the study: Ancestry clustering placed about 86% of over 300 genotyped donors in the Caucasian-associated cluster.

PCR was performed using 60 Vbeta and 13 Jbeta primers. Libraries were prepared by immunoSEQ multiplex PCR; TCRdb keeps only in-frame clonotypes and omits some of them. The table includes about 120,000 clones, less than 85% detected once. V shed 6 bases and J shed 6 bases, with 16 bases lying between them. Per germline, CDR1 SGHRS and CDR2 YFSETQ. The CDR3 runs 15 residues. The chain carries TRBV5-1 and TRBJ1-6; D possibly corresponds to TRBD1 (5 bases). Specimen: PBMCs. The sequence derives from a man in his late teens or twenties in good health and CMV-seropositive. CDR3 residues: CASTHRGESNSPLHF. In DNA form, the CDR3 reads TGCGCCAGCACCCACCGGGGGGAATCTAATTCACCCCTCCACTTT.